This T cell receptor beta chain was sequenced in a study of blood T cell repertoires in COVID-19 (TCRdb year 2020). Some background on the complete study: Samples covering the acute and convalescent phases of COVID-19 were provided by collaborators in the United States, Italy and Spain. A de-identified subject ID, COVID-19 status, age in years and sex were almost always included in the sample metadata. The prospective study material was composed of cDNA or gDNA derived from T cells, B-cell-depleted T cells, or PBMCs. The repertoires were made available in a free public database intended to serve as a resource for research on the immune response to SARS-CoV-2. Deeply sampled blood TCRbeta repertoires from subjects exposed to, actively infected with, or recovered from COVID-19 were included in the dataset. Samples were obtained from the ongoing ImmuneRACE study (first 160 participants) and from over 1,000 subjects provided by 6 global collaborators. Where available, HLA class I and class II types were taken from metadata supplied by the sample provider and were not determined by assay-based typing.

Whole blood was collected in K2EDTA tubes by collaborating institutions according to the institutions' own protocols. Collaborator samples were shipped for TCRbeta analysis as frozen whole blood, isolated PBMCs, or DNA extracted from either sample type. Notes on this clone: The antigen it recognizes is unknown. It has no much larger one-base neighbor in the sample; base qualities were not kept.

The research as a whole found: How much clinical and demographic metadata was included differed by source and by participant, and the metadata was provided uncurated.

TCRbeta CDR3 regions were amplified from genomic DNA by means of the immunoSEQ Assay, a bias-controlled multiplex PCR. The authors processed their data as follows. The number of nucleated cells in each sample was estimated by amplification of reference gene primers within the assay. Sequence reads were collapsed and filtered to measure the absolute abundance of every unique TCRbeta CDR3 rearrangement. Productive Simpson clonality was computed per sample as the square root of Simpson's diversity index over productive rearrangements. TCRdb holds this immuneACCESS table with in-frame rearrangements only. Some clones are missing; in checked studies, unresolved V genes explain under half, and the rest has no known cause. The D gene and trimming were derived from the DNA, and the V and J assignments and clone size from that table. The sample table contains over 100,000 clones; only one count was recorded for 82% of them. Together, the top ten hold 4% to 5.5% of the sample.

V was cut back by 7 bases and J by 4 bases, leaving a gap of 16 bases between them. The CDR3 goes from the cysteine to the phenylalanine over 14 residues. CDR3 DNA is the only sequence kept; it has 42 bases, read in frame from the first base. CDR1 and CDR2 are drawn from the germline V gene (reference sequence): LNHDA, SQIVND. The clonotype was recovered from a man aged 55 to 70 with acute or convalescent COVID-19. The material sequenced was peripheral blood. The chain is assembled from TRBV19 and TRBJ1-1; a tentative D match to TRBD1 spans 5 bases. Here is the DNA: TGTGCCAGTATTCAGGGTAGGGTTGCCACTGAAGCTTTCTTT. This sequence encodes CASIQGRVATEAFF.